These 28 T cell receptor beta chains originate from one sample sequenced in a study of beta chain features in type 1 diabetes. As every portion of the isolated RNA was reverse transcribed, the sequencing read expressed TCRB transcripts. TCRdb's table, derived via immunoSEQ multiplex PCR, lists solely in-frame clones and lacks some. The top ten clones hold under 0.02% of a sample with 350,000 to 400,000 clones, over 12% of them seen once. The source material was naive CD4+ T cells from blood. All receptors derive from a woman aged 18-30 years in good health.

This clone was detected only a few times. V and J are TRBV4-1 and TRBJ2-3; D unclear. Trimming left V 0 bases short and J 5 bases short, with 6 bases between. The germline CDR1 and CDR2 sequences are MGHRA and YSYEKL. This CDR3 is built from 13 residues. This CDR3 is CASSQESGDTQYF. CDR3 sequence (DNA): TGCGCCAGCAGCCAAGAGTCCGGAGATACGCAGTATTTT.

This chain links TRBV6-4 with TRBJ2-7; the match to TRBD1 covers 10 bases. V was pared by 7 bases and J by 4 bases, with 4 bases of the junction left unmatched. This CDR3 has 13 residues. Per the germline V gene, CDR1 is MRHNA and CDR2 is SNTAGT. The CDR3 DNA follows: TGTGCCAGCAAGGGACAGGGGAGGTACGAGCAGTACTTC. Translated, it gives CASKGQGRYEQYF.

This clone showed up just a few times. The V call is TRBV4-2, the J call TRBJ2-7; 8 bases are shared with TRBD2. In germline, CDR1 is LGHNA, CDR2 YNFKEQ. The J segment lost 0 bases and the V segment lost 0 bases, leaving 7 bases of the junction unmatched. CDR3 length: 17 amino acids. The CDR3 region is CASSQDRSSGTSYEQYF. In DNA, the CDR3 is TGTGCCAGCAGCCAAGATCGTAGTAGCGGGACCTCCTACGAGCAGTACTTC.

The chain uses TRBV9 and TRBJ2-5; 7 nucleotides align to TRBD2. This CDR3 has 15 amino acids. Germline CDR1 and CDR2: SGDLS and YYNGEE. The V gene end was trimmed by 0 bases and the J gene end by 6 bases; junction bases not matched to a gene: 8. The CDR3 DNA follows: TGTGCCAGCAGCGTAGCGGCGGGAGTTACTAAGACCCAGTACTTC. It codes for CASSVAAGVTKTQYF.

This clone occurred a few times. The gene calls are TRBV30 and TRBJ1-2; D perhaps matches TRBD1 (5 bases). Trimming stripped 4 bases from V and 1 base from J, with 19 bases between. The germline gives CDR1 GTSNPN, CDR2 SVGIG (reference sequence). CDR3 length equals 16 residues. The CDR3 DNA reads TGTGCCTGGAAGTGGGGCCCGAGCCCTTTTAACTATGGCTACACCTTC. It is translated as CAWKWGPSPFNYGYTF. The full variable domain, its missing parts supplied by reference TRBV30 and TRBJ1-2, is SQTIHQWPATLVQPVGSPLSLECTVEGTSNPNLYWYRQAAGRGLQLLFYSVGIGQISSEVPQNLSASRPQDRQFILSSKKLLLSDSGFYLCAWKWGPSPFNYGYTFGSGTRLTVV.

Regarding this clone: Within the sample, other DNA sequences also encode this same CDR3. V usage is TRBV11-2 and J usage is TRBJ2-5; a weak D match, TRBD2 (6 bases). Germline V CDR1 and CDR2: SGHAT, FQNNGV. V was cut by 3 bases and J by 5 bases, with 10 bases left in between. The CDR3 sequence is 13 residues long. CDR3 in amino acids: CASSFGGRETQYF. Written as DNA, the CDR3 is TGTGCCAGCAGCTTTGGTGGGAGGGAGACCCAGTACTTC.

This clone has only a few counts. The genes are TRBV28 and TRBJ1-5, with no clear D. The CDR3 is made up of 15 amino acids. Germline loops: CDR1 MDHEN, CDR2 SYDVKM. Trimming removed 3 bases from V and 3 bases from J, with 12 bases in between. CDR3 in DNA: TGTGCCAGCAGTTTTGGGCACATACCCAATCAGCCCCAGCATTTT. Amino acids: CASSFGHIPNQPQHF.

This clone appeared a few times. The CDR3 is CASSYLLSNDEQFF. The DNA for the CDR3 is TGTGCCAGCAGTTACTTACTTAGCAACGATGAGCAGTTCTTC. The V gene is TRBV6-6, the J gene TRBJ2-1; D unresolved. CDR1 and CDR2 from the germline V gene are MNHNY and SVGAGI (reference sequence). The CDR3 runs 14 residues. V was cut by 1 base and J by 8 bases, with 12 bases left in between.

This clone was counted only a few times. The CDR3 is CSVEARGLAGRYEQYF. The CDR3 DNA sequence: TGCAGCGTTGAAGCCCGGGGACTAGCGGGACGCTACGAGCAGTACTTC. V and J are TRBV29-1 and TRBJ2-7; 13 nucleotides line up with TRBD2. In germline, CDR1 is SQVTM, CDR2 ANQGSEA. Trimming at V came to 1 base and at J to 3 bases, leaving 6 bases not matched to a gene. The CDR3 totals 16 residues.

The V gene is TRBV7-9, the J gene TRBJ2-3; 10 bases are a match to TRBD2. Germline CDR1 and CDR2: SEHNR and FQNEAQ (reference sequence). The CDR3 sequence is 14 residues long. V lost 3 bases to trimming and J lost 6 bases; unmatched junction nucleotides: 3. The CDR3 region has the DNA TGTGCCAGCAGCTTGGGGACTAGCGCTGATACGCAGTATTTT. Its protein is CASSLGTSADTQYF.

The rearrangement uses TRBV30 and TRBJ1-5; D is perhaps TRBD1 (6 bases). Trimming shortened V by 6 bases and J by 1 base, and 13 bases separated the two germline ends. CDR3 size: 14 residues. Germline V gene data show CDR1 as GTSNPN and CDR2 as SVGIG (reference sequence). The CDR3 loop reads CACARQGSNQPQHF. The CDR3 DNA sequence: TGTGCCTGTGCCCGTCAGGGGAGCAATCAGCCCCAGCATTTT.

This clone was observed a few times. This chain links TRBV19 with TRBJ2-3; D may be TRBD1 (6 bases). With 7 bases removed from V and 1 base from J, the gap between germline ends came to 9 bases. Germline CDR1 and CDR2: LNHDA and SQIVND (reference sequence). The CDR3 is 13 amino acids. The CDR3 DNA is TGTGCCAGTAACTACAGGGGCACAGATACGCAGTATTTT. Protein: CASNYRGTDTQYF.

This clone was counted a few times. CDR3 DNA sequence: TGTGCCAGCAGTCTCGCGGCTAGCGGATCCTACGAGCAGTACTTC. Encoded protein: CASSLAASGSYEQYF. The chain is built from TRBV28 and TRBJ2-7, with TRBD2 matching 7 bases. Trimming took 5 bases from V and 1 from J; bases not matched to a gene: 8. The CDR3 length is 15 residues. Per the germline V gene, CDR1 is MDHEN and CDR2 is SYDVKM.

This clone turned up a few times. This chain uses TRBV6-1 with TRBJ2-1; D not resolved. V gave up 3 bases and J gave up 2 bases, with 11 bases separating them. CDR1 is MNHNS, CDR2 SASEGT, per germline. The length of the CDR3 is 15 residues. The CDR3 DNA is TGTGCCAGCAGTGAGTCCCCCCTCCCCTACAATGAGCAGTTCTTC. It is translated as CASSESPLPYNEQFF.

The chain employs TRBV5-1 and TRBJ2-1, with TRBD2 identical over 10 bases. V shed 0 bases, J shed 3 bases, and the junction held 3 bases outside the gene matches. This CDR3 comprises 16 residues. CDR1 and CDR2 from the germline V gene are SGHRS and YFSETQ. CDR3 in DNA: TGCGCCAGCAGCTTGGATCCTAGCGGGGGCTACAATGAGCAGTTCTTC. Translating it yields CASSLDPSGGYNEQFF.

This clone was detected only a few times. The J gene is TRBJ2-3, the V gene TRBV19; 8 positions agree with TRBD1. J gave up 3 bases and V 5 bases, and 4 bases lay outside the gene matches. CDR3 length equals 14 residues. Germline CDR1 LNHDA, CDR2 SQIVND (reference sequence). The CDR3 protein is CASSSGQGTDTQYF. The CDR3 DNA reads TGTGCCAGTAGTTCCGGACAGGGAACAGATACGCAGTATTTT.

This clone was counted only a few times. V usage is TRBV29-1 and J usage is TRBJ1-4, with no clear D. This CDR3 has 13 residues. Trimming took off 3 bases at V and 6 bases at J, with 11 bases between the two ends. Germline-derived CDR1 and CDR2 are SQVTM and ANQGSEA. The CDR3 region is CSVERVGDEKLFF. DNA for the CDR3: TGCAGCGTTGAGAGGGTCGGGGATGAAAAACTGTTTTTT.

The CDR3 region is CAWSPGTPLSTDTQYF. Written as DNA, the CDR3 is TGTGCCTGGAGTCCCGGGACTCCCCTTAGCACAGATACGCAGTATTTT. The chain joins TRBV30 to TRBJ2-3, with D maybe TRBD2 (6 bases). This CDR3 is 16 amino acids long. V was shortened by 2 bases and J by 0 bases, with 15 bases between the two germline ends. Germline V gives CDR1 GTSNPN, CDR2 SVGIG (reference sequence).

The chain joins TRBV29-1 to TRBJ2-3; D is uncertain. The germline V and J ends were trimmed by 6 bases and 0 bases, with 16 bases remaining between them. The CDR3 sequence is 15 residues long. Looked up from germline, CDR1 is SQVTM and CDR2 is ANQGSEA. Written as DNA, the CDR3 is TGCAGCGTCTCCTTCCGAGCGCTTAGCACAGATACGCAGTATTTT. Its translation: CSVSFRALSTDTQYF.

The rearrangement links TRBV19 to TRBJ2-3; D call uncertain. The CDR3 extends over 14 amino acids. Trimming removed 3 bases at V and 0 bases at J, with 7 bases between. Germline CDR1 and CDR2: LNHDA and SQIVND (reference sequence). CDR3 coding DNA: TGTGCCAGTAGTATGGGCGCTAGCACAGATACGCAGTATTTT. This codes for CASSMGASTDTQYF.

This clone was seen a handful of times. The chain combines TRBV9 with TRBJ2-7, with D perhaps matching TRBD2 (6 bases). The germline V and J ends were trimmed by 2 bases and 4 bases, with 13 bases remaining between them. CDR3 length: 14 amino acids. Germline CDR1 SGDLS, CDR2 YYNGEE. CDR3 DNA sequence: TGTGCCAGCAGCGTCTTAGGCGGGAAGTACGAGCAGTACTTC. It specifies CASSVLGGKYEQYF.

The rearrangement uses TRBV7-9 and TRBJ1-2, with 8 bases matching TRBD1. The junction had 5 bases not matched to a gene; V was cut back by 1 base and J by 7 bases. CDR1 and CDR2 (germline): SEHNR, FQNEAQ (reference sequence). The CDR3 is 14 residues long. Here the CDR3 DNA reads TGTGCCAGCAGCTTAGTGACAGGGGAGCGTGGCTACACCTTC. This codes for CASSLVTGERGYTF. The entire variable domain, with the rest obtained from reference TRBV7-9 and TRBJ1-2, is as follows: DTGVSQNPRHKITKRGQNVTFRCDPISEHNRLYWYRQTLGQGPEFLTYFQNEAQLEKSRLLSDRFSAERPKGSFSTLEIQRTEQGDSAMYLCASSLVTGERGYTFGSGTRLTVV.

This clone was counted only a few times. V usage is TRBV5-1 and J usage is TRBJ2-3; 7 positions match TRBD1. The CDR3 length is 14 residues. Losses at the gene ends were 5 bases for V and 0 bases for J; bases not matched to a gene: 3. From germline, CDR1 is SGHRS and CDR2 YFSETQ. DNA for the CDR3: TGCGCCAGCAGGACAGGGACGAGCACAGATACGCAGTATTTT. This translates into CASRTGTSTDTQYF.

Only one count was recorded for this clone. The CDR3 DNA reads TGCGCCAGCAGCTCAACCGGGACAGCTACCTACGAGCAGTACTTC. It yields the protein CASSSTGTATYEQYF. The rearrangement links TRBV5-1 to TRBJ2-7; 7 nucleotides agree with TRBD1. V lost 3 bases to trimming and J lost 2 bases; unmatched junction nucleotides: 8. The CDR3 runs 15 residues. Germline lookup yields CDR1 SGHRS and CDR2 YFSETQ. Based on the CDR3 plus reference TRBV5-1 and TRBJ2-7, the full variable domain is KAGVTQTPRYLIKTRGQQVTLSCSPISGHRSVSWYQQTPGQGLQFLFEYFSETQRNKGNFPGRFSGRQFSNSRSEMNVSTLELGDSALYLCASSSTGTATYEQYFGPGTRLTVT.

The chain recombines TRBV30 with TRBJ2-7; 9 bases match TRBD2. Trimming took 4 bases from V and 6 from J; bases not matched to a gene: 13. The germline V gene encodes CDR1 GTSNPN and CDR2 SVGIG (reference sequence). This CDR3 has 15 amino acids. The CDR3 DNA reads TGTGCCTGGACACACCTCGCGGGAGGGCCTCGCGAGCAGTACTTC. Translation: CAWTHLAGGPREQYF.

This chain uses TRBV10-3 with TRBJ2-7, with 10 nucleotides matching TRBD2. CDR3 length: 13 residues. Germline CDR1 is ENHRY and CDR2 is SYGVKD. J lost 6 bases, V lost 8 bases, and 7 bases had no gene match. The CDR3 sequence is CAIVGTSAGEQYF. The CDR3 nucleotides read TGTGCCATCGTAGGGACTAGCGCCGGCGAGCAGTACTTC.

This clone showed up just a few times. The DNA for the CDR3 is TGCGCCAGCAGCTTGCGGGTGGGGAACACTGAAGCTTTCTTT. This sequence encodes CASSLRVGNTEAFF. The chain is built from TRBV5-1 and TRBJ1-1; D is uncertain. The germline CDR1 and CDR2 sequences are SGHRS and YFSETQ. The CDR3 spans 14 residues. V was shortened by 1 base and J by 1 base, with 8 bases between the two germline ends.

The chain employs TRBV7-3 and TRBJ2-6; D unclear. V was trimmed by 3 bases and J by 0 bases, leaving 3 bases between them. There are 14 residues in the CDR3. CDR1 and CDR2 (germline): SGHTA, FQGTGA. The CDR3: CASSLSSGANVLTF. The CDR3 nucleotides read TGTGCCAGCAGCTTGAGCTCTGGGGCCAACGTCCTGACTTTC.